This entry describes one T cell receptor beta chain. Per the study methods: Estimation of nucleated cell counts relied on the amplification of reference gene primers. TCRdb's copy holds only in-frame clones and misses some; the assay was immunoSEQ multiplex PCR. The V and J calls and the clone size are those of that table, but D and trimming were determined from the DNA. The sample shows about 180,000 clones, around 90% of them seen only once. This sample stems from a study of blood T cell repertoires in COVID-19. Study information: The study drew acute and convalescent COVID-19 samples from the United States, Italy and Spain. T cells, B-cell-depleted T cells, or PBMCs provided the cDNA or gDNA that served as material.

Trimming removed 8 bases at V and 2 bases at J, with 13 bases between. The germline V gene encodes CDR1 LNHDA and CDR2 SQIVND (reference sequence). This CDR3 is 13 amino acids long. This receptor was identified in a woman in her 50s with acute or convalescent COVID-19. This sequence joins TRBV19 and TRBJ2-7; possibly TRBD2 for D (5 bases). Input material: peripheral blood. Here the CDR3 reads CASGYGRTYEQYF. The CDR3 bases are TGTGCCAGTGGCTATGGGAGAACCTACGAGCAGTACTTC. Together with reference TRBV19 and TRBJ2-7, the CDR3 gives the full variable domain: DGGITQSPKYLFRKEGQNVTLSCEQNLNHDAMYWYRQDPGQGLRLIYYSQIVNDFQKGDIAEGYSVSREKKESFPLTVTSAQKNPTAFYLCASGYGRTYEQYFGPGTRLTVT.